Listed here are 32 T cell receptor beta chains from one sample, sequenced in a study of blood T cell repertoires in COVID-19. Here immunoSEQ multiplex PCR was the method, and the copy in TCRdb shows in-frame clones only, minus some. This table has 200,000 to 300,000 clones, 80% to 90% appearing once. Sequencing was performed on peripheral blood. These receptors were collected from a man younger than 40 with active or convalescent COVID-19.

This clone was counted a single time. The CDR3 region has the DNA TGTGCCAGCACCACACTAGCGGGGGCCGAGACCCAGTACTTC. Protein sequence: CASTTLAGAETQYF. The V and J genes are TRBV7-9 and TRBJ2-5; TRBD2 agrees at 11 bases. The CDR3 runs to 14 residues. CDR1 is SEHNR and CDR2 is FQNEAQ in the germline V gene (reference sequence). V was pared by 7 bases and J by 5 bases, with 6 bases of the junction left unmatched. Full variable domain (missing parts from reference TRBV7-9 and TRBJ2-5): DTGVSQNPRHKITKRGQNVTFRCDPISEHNRLYWYRQTLGQGPEFLTYFQNEAQLEKSRLLSDRFSAERPKGSFSTLEIQRTEQGDSAMYLCASTTLAGAETQYFGPGTRLLVL.

The rearrangement uses TRBV9 and TRBJ2-3; D perhaps matches TRBD2 (5 bases). This CDR3 has 15 residues. Germline assignment: CDR1 SGDLS and CDR2 YYNGEE. Trimming cost V 4 bases and J 2 bases, with 14 bases left between them. CDR3 protein: CASSFLTTPTDTQYF. CDR3 nucleotide sequence: TGTGCCAGCAGCTTTCTGACTACGCCCACAGATACGCAGTATTTT.

This rearrangement joins TRBV5-6 to TRBJ2-7, with D maybe TRBD2 (6 bases). V lost 5 bases and J lost 3, with 18 bases in between. CDR3 length: 15 residues. The germline gives CDR1 SGHDT, CDR2 YYEEEE. The CDR3 region is CASSRAFRGNYEQYF. The CDR3 nucleotides are TGTGCCAGCAGTCGGGCCTTTCGGGGGAACTACGAGCAGTACTTC.

J is TRBJ2-4 and V is TRBV19; 10 positions match TRBD1. CDR1 and CDR2 (germline): LNHDA, SQIVND (reference sequence). The V segment lost 7 bases and the J segment 8 bases; nucleotides outside the gene matches: 11. This CDR3 spans 15 amino acids. The DNA of the CDR3 is TGTGCCAGTAAGCCCGGACAGGGGGTATCGGACATTCAGTACTTC. This gives the protein CASKPGQGVSDIQYF.

This clone was recorded only once. V and J are TRBV6-5 and TRBJ1-2, with D hard to call. Trimming took 6 bases from V and 4 from J, leaving 12 bases between them. Per the germline V gene, CDR1 is MNHEY and CDR2 is SVGAGI. CDR3 size: 13 residues. The DNA for the CDR3 is TGTGCCAGCAGGTCACAGATGTCCTATGGCTACACCTTC. It translates to CASRSQMSYGYTF.

This clone was recorded a few times. V usage is TRBV10-2 and J usage is TRBJ1-3, with TRBD1 matching 7 bases. The J segment lost 4 bases and the V segment lost 2 bases, leaving 8 bases of the junction unmatched. CDR3 length equals 16 residues. CDR1 is WSHSY and CDR2 is SAAADI in the germline V gene. The DNA for the CDR3 is TGCGCCAGCAGTGAGACTGCCACAGGGGAAGGAAACACCATATATTTT. The encoded protein is CASSETATGEGNTIYF.

The chain links TRBV4-2 to TRBJ2-3; 14 bases are a match to TRBD2. The V gene end was trimmed by 6 bases and the J gene end by 9 bases; junction bases not matched to a gene: 14. CDR3 length: 17 residues. Germline CDR1 and CDR2: LGHNA and YNFKEQ. The CDR3, as DNA: TGTGCCAGCAGTCTCCGGGGACTAGCGGGAGAGGCCGGGACGCAGTATTTT. Its translation: CASSLRGLAGEAGTQYF.

This clone occurred once. The V call is TRBV9, the J call TRBJ2-7, with D perhaps TRBD2 (5 bases). The CDR3 extends over 16 amino acids. In germline, CDR1 is SGDLS, CDR2 YYNGEE. V was trimmed by 3 bases and J by 2 bases, leaving 18 bases between them. The DNA for the CDR3 is TGTGCCAGCAGCGCCACCCTCGGGGTAGCAACCTACGAGCAGTACTTC. It encodes CASSATLGVATYEQYF. Full variable domain (missing parts from reference TRBV9 and TRBJ2-7): DSGVTQTPKHLITATGQRVTLRCSPRSGDLSVYWYQQSLDQGLQFLIQYYNGEERAKGNILERFSAQQFPDLHSELNLSSLELGDSALYFCASSATLGVATYEQYFGPGTRLTVT.

This chain joins TRBV6-2 or TRBV6-3 and TRBJ2-1; 14 positions agree with TRBD2. V dropped 5 bases and J dropped 11; count of bases not matched to a gene: 8. The CDR3 totals 15 residues. Per the germline V gene, CDR1 is MNHEY and CDR2 is SVGEGT. The CDR3 here is CASSPRTSGGSKQFF. The CDR3 bases are TGTGCCAGCAGTCCCCGGACTAGCGGGGGGAGCAAGCAGTTCTTC.

This clone was detected only once. The gene calls are TRBV7-9 and TRBJ1-5; 8 bases line up with TRBD1. Trimming took 2 bases from V and 4 from J; bases not matched to a gene: 10. The CDR3 consists of 17 residues. The germline V gene encodes CDR1 SEHNR and CDR2 FQNEAQ (reference sequence). For the CDR3, the DNA is TGTGCCAGCAGCTTATCGCCGGACAGGGATAGGAATCAGCCCCAGCATTTT. This codes for CASSLSPDRDRNQPQHF.

This clone has a single count. The genes are TRBV9 and TRBJ1-1; the match to TRBD1 covers 9 bases. This CDR3 spans 16 amino acids. The germline V gene encodes CDR1 SGDLS and CDR2 YYNGEE. V shed 4 bases, J shed 3 bases, and the junction held 10 bases outside the gene matches. CDR3 protein: CASSRTPDRGHTEAFF. The DNA of the CDR3 is TGTGCCAGCAGCCGCACCCCGGACAGGGGACACACTGAAGCTTTCTTT.

A single count supports this clone. V usage is TRBV15 and J usage is TRBJ1-1; 10 nucleotides line up with TRBD1. With V trimmed by 7 bases and J by 5 bases, 7 bases remained unmatched. The germline V gene encodes CDR1 LNHNV and CDR2 YYDKDF (reference sequence). CDR3 length: 14 amino acids. In DNA form, the CDR3 reads TGTGCCACCACCTGGGACAGGGGAATAACTGAAGCTTTCTTT. Residues: CATTWDRGITEAFF. The variable domain in full, with the rest retrieved from reference TRBV15 and TRBJ1-1, is DAMVIQNPRYQVTQFGKPVTLSCSQTLNHNVMYWYQQKSSQAPKLLFHYYDKDFNNEADTPDNFQSRRPNTSFCFLDIRSPGLGDTAMYLCATTWDRGITEAFFGQGTRLTVV.

This clone has just one count. The rearrangement links TRBV9 to TRBJ1-4, with D unclear. The ends were cut back, 3 bases at V and 5 bases at J, with 14 bases in the middle. The CDR3 is made up of 15 amino acids. The germline V gene has CDR1 SGDLS and CDR2 YYNGEE. The CDR3 is CASSGYPGTNEKLFF. In nucleotides, the CDR3 is TGTGCCAGCAGCGGATATCCAGGAACGAATGAAAAACTGTTTTTT.

This clone was seen a handful of times. V usage is TRBV5-8 and J usage is TRBJ2-7, with D unresolved. There are 15 residues in the CDR3. Germline V gene data show CDR1 as SGHTS and CDR2 as YDEGEE. The V end was cut by 5 bases, the J end by 0 bases, with 15 bases between. CDR3 region: CASRPVGLLSYEQYF. In DNA form, the CDR3 reads TGTGCCAGCAGACCAGTGGGCCTACTCTCCTACGAGCAGTACTTC.

CDR3 loop: CSVGSGGALETQYF. DNA for the CDR3: TGCAGCGTTGGTAGCGGGGGGGCACTTGAGACCCAGTACTTC. The chain employs TRBV29-1 and TRBJ2-5; the match to TRBD2 covers 11 bases. The CDR3 spans 14 residues. Trimming cost V 4 bases and J 5 bases; bases outside gene matches: 6. CDR1 SQVTM and CDR2 ANQGSEA come from the germline V gene.

V is TRBV3-1 (or the pseudogene TRBV3-2) and J is TRBJ1-2; 9 bases match TRBD1. Germline V gives CDR1 LGHDT, CDR2 YNNKEL (reference sequence). V lost 1 base to trimming and J lost 8 bases; unmatched junction nucleotides: 20. The CDR3 extends over 19 amino acids. CDR3 nucleotide sequence: TGTGCCAGCAGCCAAGGACGATACCGGGACAGGGACCAGAATAGGGGCTACACCTTC. Amino acid sequence: CASSQGRYRDRDQNRGYTF.

The chain is built from TRBV19 and TRBJ2-1; TRBD1 agrees at 8 bases. V dropped 6 bases and J dropped 7; count of bases not matched to a gene: 5. There are 13 residues in the CDR3. CDR1 is LNHDA, CDR2 SQIVND, per germline (reference sequence). The CDR3 loop reads CASRRDRWNEQFF. CDR3 nucleotide sequence: TGTGCCAGTAGACGGGACAGGTGGAATGAGCAGTTCTTC.

The chain is built from TRBV6-5 and TRBJ2-7; tentatively, D is TRBD1 (6 bases). Trimming took 6 bases from V and 2 from J, leaving 11 bases between them. Germline CDR1 is MNHEY and CDR2 is SVGAGI. The CDR3 is 13 residues long. The CDR3 is CASRGQKPYEQYF. Written as DNA, the CDR3 is TGTGCCAGCAGAGGACAGAAACCCTACGAGCAGTACTTC.

This rearrangement joins TRBV7-8 to TRBJ1-6; 7 positions agree with TRBD1. This CDR3 spans 14 amino acids. With 5 bases clipped from V and 6 bases from J, the junction kept 4 bases outside the gene matches. Germline lookup yields CDR1 SGHVS and CDR2 FQNEAQ. The CDR3 coding sequence is TGTGCCAGCAGCACCTCAGGGGGTAATTCACCCCTCCACTTT. Its translation: CASSTSGGNSPLHF.

CDR3 in DNA: TGTGCCAGCAGTTACTCCAGGGCCTCTTGGTGGGATACGCAGTATTTT. Translating it yields CASSYSRASWWDTQYF. The chain joins TRBV6-2 or TRBV6-3 to TRBJ2-3, with D tentatively TRBD1 (5 bases). The germline V gene encodes CDR1 MNHEY and CDR2 SVGEGT. This CDR3 spans 16 amino acids. The V and J ends lost 0 bases and 6 bases respectively, with 16 bases between them.

The chain links TRBV5-1 to TRBJ2-1; 12 bases line up with TRBD1. V was pared by 5 bases and J by 8 bases, with 8 bases of the junction left unmatched. The CDR3 length is 15 residues. Germline CDR1 SGHRS, CDR2 YFSETQ. The CDR3 is CASSWGQGAADEQFF. DNA for the CDR3: TGCGCCAGCAGTTGGGGACAGGGGGCCGCCGATGAGCAGTTCTTC.

This rearrangement joins TRBV11-2 to TRBJ2-5, with TRBD1 matching over 10 bases. CDR1 and CDR2 (germline): SGHAT, FQNNGV. The CDR3 spans 15 residues. Trimming cost V 5 bases and J 5 bases; bases outside gene matches: 8. CDR3 sequence: CASSRRQGAGETQYF. The CDR3 nucleotides are TGTGCCAGCAGCCGAAGACAGGGGGCCGGGGAGACCCAGTACTTC.

J is TRBJ1-1 and V is TRBV7-9, with 8 bases aligning to TRBD1. The V segment lost 1 base and the J segment 5 bases; nucleotides outside the gene matches: 0. The CDR3 has 13 residues. Germline V gene lookup returns CDR1 SEHNR and CDR2 FQNEAQ (reference sequence). Written as DNA, the CDR3 is TGTGCCAGCAGCTTAGGACAGGGGACTGAAGCTTTCTTT. Amino acids: CASSLGQGTEAFF.

The chain joins TRBV2 to TRBJ2-6; 7 bases fit TRBD2. The CDR3 is made up of 17 amino acids. CDR1 and CDR2 from the germline V gene are SNHLY and FYNNEI. V lost 3 bases, J lost 0 bases, and 5 bases stayed unmatched. CDR3 protein: CASSDGRVSSGANVLTF. CDR3 bases: TGTGCCAGCAGTGATGGGAGGGTTAGCTCTGGGGCCAACGTCCTGACTTTC.

This chain joins TRBV6-1 and TRBJ1-5; 7 bases line up with TRBD1. With 4 bases clipped from V and 5 bases from J, the junction kept 14 bases outside the gene matches. The V gene's germline CDR1 is MNHNS and CDR2 SASEGT. This CDR3 spans 17 amino acids. The CDR3 reads CASSGGFDRVFDQPQHF. The CDR3 coding sequence is TGTGCCAGCAGTGGGGGCTTTGACAGGGTGTTTGATCAGCCCCAGCATTTT.

The J gene is TRBJ1-1, the V gene TRBV5-1; 7 bases align to TRBD1. V shed 3 bases, J shed 1 base, and the junction held 0 bases outside the gene matches. CDR1 and CDR2 (germline): SGHRS, YFSETQ. The CDR3 is 13 residues long. The DNA for the CDR3 is TGCGCCAGCAGCTGGGACAGGAACACTGAAGCTTTCTTT. It yields the protein CASSWDRNTEAFF.

The rearrangement uses TRBV12-3 or TRBV12-4 and TRBJ2-7; D ambiguous. CDR3 length: 11 residues. V lost 5 bases, J lost 6 bases, and 8 bases lay in between. The CDR3 loop reads CASSQRSEQYF. CDR3 nucleotides: TGTGCCAGCAGTCAGCGTTCCGAGCAGTACTTC.

The chain joins TRBV6-4 to TRBJ2-1; D remains ambiguous. Deletions cut 5 bases from V and 5 bases from J, with 16 bases between. The CDR3 is 15 amino acids. Germline V gene lookup returns CDR1 MRHNA and CDR2 SNTAGT. DNA of the CDR3: TGTGCCAGCAGTTATTATCCCCAGGATCACAATGAGCAGTTCTTC. Translation gives CASSYYPQDHNEQFF.

This CDR3 is CASSLRRRQNQPQHF. The DNA of the CDR3 is TGTGCCAGCAGCTTGAGGCGGAGGCAAAATCAGCCCCAGCATTTT. This chain links TRBV7-2 with TRBJ1-5; D not certain. CDR3 length: 15 residues. V was clipped by 3 bases and J by 4 bases, with 13 bases between them. Germline V lookup: CDR1 SGHTA, CDR2 FQGNSA.

The chain joins TRBV4-1 to TRBJ1-2; 8 positions match TRBD1. The CDR3 sequence is 16 residues long. CDR1 and CDR2 (germline): MGHRA, YSYEKL. The J segment lost 4 bases and the V segment lost 3 bases, leaving 10 bases of the junction unmatched. Written as DNA, the CDR3 is TGCGCCAGCAGCCAGGACCGGACAGGGTTTCTCTATGGCTACACCTTC. Protein sequence: CASSQDRTGFLYGYTF.

The V and J genes are TRBV5-1 and TRBJ2-5, with 10 bases aligning to TRBD2. CDR1 and CDR2 (germline): SGHRS, YFSETQ. The CDR3 sequence is 17 residues long. The V segment lost 0 bases and the J segment 4 bases; nucleotides outside the gene matches: 9. In DNA, the CDR3 is TGCGCCAGCAGCTTGGGAGCGGGGGGGCCGATGGGAGAGACCCAGTACTTC. As protein: CASSLGAGGPMGETQYF.

The rearrangement uses TRBV3-1 (or the pseudogene TRBV3-2) and TRBJ1-2; 10 bases are a match to TRBD1. The CDR3 is 15 residues long. Trimming removed 4 bases from V and 4 bases from J; junction bases left unmatched: 6. Germline CDR1 LGHDT, CDR2 YNNKEL (reference sequence). In DNA form, the CDR3 reads TGTGCCAGCAGCCCGACAGGGGGCGTAGGCTATGGCTACACCTTC. Translation: CASSPTGGVGYGYTF.